The sequence of this T cell receptor (beta chain) was determined in a study of metastatic and nonmetastatic thyroid tumors. The wider study: Where malignant and benign thyroid patients were concerned, repertoires were compared across blood and tumor or nodule tissue.

On this clone: Its antigen is unidentified.

V was clipped by 2 bases and J by 4 bases; unmatched bases: 8. The CDR3 totals 15 residues. In germline, CDR1 is MNHEY, CDR2 SVGEGT. Study-wide results and limits: Malignant thyroid tumors reportedly had TCR beta diversity that was significantly higher than in benign nodules, in blood and tumor.

No treatment had been given to any patient before thyroid surgery. As processed by the authors: Building a distant-metastasis classifier for papillary thyroid cancer drew on CDR3 differences across clinicopathological groups. TCRdb re-clonotyped the PCR reads through MiXCR. TCRdb's processing, not the authors' own work, is the source of the V and J calls. Among approximately 21,000 clones listed, 22% were seen once. J is TRBJ2-7 and V is TRBV6-2 or TRBV6-3, with TRBD1 matching 7 bases. The sample comprised adjacent normal tissue. This TCR derives from a female donor with papillary thyroid cancer or a benign thyroid nodule (not recorded which). Some clones in this sample may be carry-over from other donors' samples. In DNA form, the CDR3 reads TGTGCCAGCAGTTACCCGACAGGGCTTTCATACGAGCAGTACTTC. It is translated as CASSYPTGLSYEQYF.